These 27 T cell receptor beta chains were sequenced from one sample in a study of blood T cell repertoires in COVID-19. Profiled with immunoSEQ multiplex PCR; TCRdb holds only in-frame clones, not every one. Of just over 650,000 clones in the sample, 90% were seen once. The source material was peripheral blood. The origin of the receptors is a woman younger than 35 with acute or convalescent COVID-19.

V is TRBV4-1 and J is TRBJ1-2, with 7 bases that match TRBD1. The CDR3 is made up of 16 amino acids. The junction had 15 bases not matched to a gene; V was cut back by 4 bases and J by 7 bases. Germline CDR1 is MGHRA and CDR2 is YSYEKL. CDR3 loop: CASSLPFVGGASGYTF. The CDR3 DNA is TGCGCCAGCAGCCTCCCCTTTGTAGGGGGCGCCTCTGGCTACACCTTC.

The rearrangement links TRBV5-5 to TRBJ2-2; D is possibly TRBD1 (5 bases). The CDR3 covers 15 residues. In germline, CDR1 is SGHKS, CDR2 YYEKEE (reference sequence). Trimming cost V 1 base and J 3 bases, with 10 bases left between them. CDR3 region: CASSLTGRDTGELFF. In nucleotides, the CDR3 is TGTGCCAGCAGCTTGACAGGCAGGGACACCGGGGAGCTGTTTTTT.

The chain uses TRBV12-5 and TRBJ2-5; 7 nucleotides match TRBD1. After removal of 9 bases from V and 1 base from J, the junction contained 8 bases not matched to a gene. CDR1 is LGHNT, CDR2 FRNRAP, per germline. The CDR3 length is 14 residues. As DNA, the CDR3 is TGTGCTAGCCGCTTCCAGGGGGTCCAAGAGACCCAGTACTTC. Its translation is CASRFQGVQETQYF. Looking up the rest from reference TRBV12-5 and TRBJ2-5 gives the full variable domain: DARVTQTPRHKVTEMGQEVTMRCQPILGHNTVFWYRQTMMQGLELLAYFRNRAPLDDSGMPKDRFSAEMPDATLATLKIQPSEPRDSAVYFCASRFQGVQETQYFGPGTRLLVL.

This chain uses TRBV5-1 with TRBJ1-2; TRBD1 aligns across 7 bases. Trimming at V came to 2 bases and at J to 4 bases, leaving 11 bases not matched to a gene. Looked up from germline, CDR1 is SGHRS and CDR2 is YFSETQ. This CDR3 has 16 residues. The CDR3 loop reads CASSLVRQGRGYGYTF. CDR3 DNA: TGCGCCAGCAGCTTAGTCCGACAGGGAAGAGGCTATGGCTACACCTTC.

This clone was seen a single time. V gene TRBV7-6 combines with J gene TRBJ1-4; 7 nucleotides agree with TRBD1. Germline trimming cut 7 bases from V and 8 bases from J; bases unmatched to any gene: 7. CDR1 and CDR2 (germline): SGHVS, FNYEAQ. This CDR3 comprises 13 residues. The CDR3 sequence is CASTDRAGEKLFF. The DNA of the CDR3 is TGTGCCAGCACAGACAGGGCCGGGGAAAAACTGTTTTTT.

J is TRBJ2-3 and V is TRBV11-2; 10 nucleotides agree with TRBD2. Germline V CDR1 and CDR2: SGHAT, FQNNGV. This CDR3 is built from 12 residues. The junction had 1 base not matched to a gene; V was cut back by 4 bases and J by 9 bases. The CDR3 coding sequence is TGTGCCAGCAGCTCGACTAGCGGGACGCAGTATTTT. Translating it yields CASSSTSGTQYF.

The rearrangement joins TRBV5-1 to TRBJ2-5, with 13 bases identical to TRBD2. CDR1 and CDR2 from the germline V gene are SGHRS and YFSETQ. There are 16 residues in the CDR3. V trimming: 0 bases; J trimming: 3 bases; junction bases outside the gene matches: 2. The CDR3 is CASSLGGTSGEETQYF. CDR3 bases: TGCGCCAGCAGCTTGGGGGGGACTAGCGGGGAAGAGACCCAGTACTTC.

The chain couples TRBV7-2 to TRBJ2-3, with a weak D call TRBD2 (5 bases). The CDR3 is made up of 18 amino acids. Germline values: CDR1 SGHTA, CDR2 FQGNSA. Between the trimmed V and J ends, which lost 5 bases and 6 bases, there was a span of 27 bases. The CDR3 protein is CASSTTRSGSWRGDTQYF. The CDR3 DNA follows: TGTGCCAGCAGCACCACCCGTTCTGGCTCGTGGAGAGGGGATACGCAGTATTTT.

The CDR3 here is CASSRRRDTSYEQYF. For the CDR3, the DNA is TGTGCCAGCTCACGACGACGGGACACCTCCTACGAGCAGTACTTC. The chain combines TRBV18 with TRBJ2-7; maybe TRBD1 (6 bases). The germline gives CDR1 KGHSH, CDR2 LQKENI. This CDR3 is built from 15 residues. V was pared by 4 bases and J by 0 bases, with 13 bases between.

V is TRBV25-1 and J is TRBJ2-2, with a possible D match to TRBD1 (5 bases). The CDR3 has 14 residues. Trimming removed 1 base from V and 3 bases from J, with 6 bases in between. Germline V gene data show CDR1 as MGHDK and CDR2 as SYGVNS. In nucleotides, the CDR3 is TGTGCCAGCAGTGAATGGGGCTACACCGGGGAGCTGTTTTTT. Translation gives CASSEWGYTGELFF.

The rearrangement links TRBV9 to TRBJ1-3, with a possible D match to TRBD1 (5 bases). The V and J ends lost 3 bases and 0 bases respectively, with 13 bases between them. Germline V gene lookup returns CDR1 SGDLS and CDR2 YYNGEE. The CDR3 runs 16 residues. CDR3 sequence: CASSAQGPVSGNTIYF. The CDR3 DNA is TGTGCCAGCAGCGCCCAGGGTCCCGTCTCTGGAAACACCATATATTTT.

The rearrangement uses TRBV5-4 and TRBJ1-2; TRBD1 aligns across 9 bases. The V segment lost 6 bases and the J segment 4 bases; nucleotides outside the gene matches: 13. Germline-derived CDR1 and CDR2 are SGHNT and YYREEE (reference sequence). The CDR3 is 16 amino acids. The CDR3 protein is CASTSGGDRVPYGYTF. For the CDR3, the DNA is TGTGCCAGCACTTCTGGGGGGGACAGGGTCCCCTATGGCTACACCTTC.

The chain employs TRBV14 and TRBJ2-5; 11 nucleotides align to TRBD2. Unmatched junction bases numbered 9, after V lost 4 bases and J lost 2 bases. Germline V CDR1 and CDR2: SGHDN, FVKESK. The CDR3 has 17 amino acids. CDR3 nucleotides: TGTGCCAGCAGCCCCTTGGGGACTAGCGGCCTACAAGAGACCCAGTACTTC. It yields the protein CASSPLGTSGLQETQYF. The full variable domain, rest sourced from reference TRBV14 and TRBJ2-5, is EAGVTQFPSHSVIEKGQTVTLRCDPISGHDNLYWYRRVMGKEIKFLLHFVKESKQDESGMPNNRFLAERTGGTYSTLKVQPAELEDSGVYFCASSPLGTSGLQETQYFGPGTRLLVL.

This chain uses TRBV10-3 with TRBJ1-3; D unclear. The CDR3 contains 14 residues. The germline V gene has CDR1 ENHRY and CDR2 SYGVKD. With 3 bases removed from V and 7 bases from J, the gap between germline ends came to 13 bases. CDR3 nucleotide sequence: TGTGCCATCAGTGAATGGCAGGCTCGGAACACCATATATTTT. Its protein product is CAISEWQARNTIYF.

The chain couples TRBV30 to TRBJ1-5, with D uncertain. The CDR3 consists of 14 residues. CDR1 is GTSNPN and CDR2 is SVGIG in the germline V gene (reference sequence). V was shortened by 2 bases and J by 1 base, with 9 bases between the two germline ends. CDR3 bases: TGTGCCTGGAGTTCACGGGTCAGCAATCAGCCCCAGCATTTT. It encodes CAWSSRVSNQPQHF. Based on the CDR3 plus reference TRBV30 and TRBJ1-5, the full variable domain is SQTIHQWPATLVQPVGSPLSLECTVEGTSNPNLYWYRQAAGRGLQLLFYSVGIGQISSEVPQNLSASRPQDRQFILSSKKLLLSDSGFYLCAWSSRVSNQPQHFGDGTRLSIL.

CDR3 sequence: CASSLDHSGGDGYTF. CDR3 nucleotides: TGTGCCAGCAGCCTAGACCACTCAGGGGGCGATGGCTACACCTTC. The J gene is TRBJ1-2, the V gene TRBV6-5, with 8 bases identical to TRBD1. The CDR3 is 15 amino acids. CDR1 is MNHEY and CDR2 is SVGAGI in the germline V gene. V shed 6 bases and J 6 bases; nucleotides not matched to a gene: 12.

The CDR3 reads CASSPRLATSSYNEQFF. In DNA, the CDR3 is TGCGCCAGCAGCCCACGACTAGCCACAAGCTCCTACAATGAGCAGTTCTTC. V and J are TRBV5-1 and TRBJ2-1; 7 nucleotides align to TRBD2. Germline V lookup: CDR1 SGHRS, CDR2 YFSETQ. The junction had 10 bases not matched to a gene; V was cut back by 4 bases and J by 0 bases. The CDR3 is made up of 17 amino acids.

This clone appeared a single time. CDR3 bases: TGCGCCAGCAGCCAAGAGGGGCCACACGGTCTGTCCCTGCTTAACAATGAGCAGTTCTTC. Protein product: CASSQEGPHGLSLLNNEQFF. This chain joins TRBV4-3 and TRBJ2-1; weak D call: TRBD1 (5 bases). This CDR3 is built from 20 residues. V gave up 0 bases and J gave up 5 bases, with 26 bases separating them. Looked up from germline, CDR1 is LGHNA and CDR2 is YSLEER.

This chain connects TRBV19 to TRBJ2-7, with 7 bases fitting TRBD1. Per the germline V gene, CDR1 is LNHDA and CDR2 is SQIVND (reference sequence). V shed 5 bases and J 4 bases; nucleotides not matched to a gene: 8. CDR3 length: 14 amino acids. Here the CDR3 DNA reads TGTGCCAGTAGTTTGAGACAGGGCCAGTACGAGCAGTACTTC. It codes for CASSLRQGQYEQYF.

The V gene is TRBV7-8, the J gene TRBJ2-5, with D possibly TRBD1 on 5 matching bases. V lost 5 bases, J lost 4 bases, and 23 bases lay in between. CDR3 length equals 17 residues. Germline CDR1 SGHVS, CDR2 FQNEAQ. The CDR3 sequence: CASSPFTRLGAGETQYF. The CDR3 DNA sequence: TGTGCCAGCAGCCCCTTTACCCGGCTTGGGGCCGGAGAGACCCAGTACTTC.

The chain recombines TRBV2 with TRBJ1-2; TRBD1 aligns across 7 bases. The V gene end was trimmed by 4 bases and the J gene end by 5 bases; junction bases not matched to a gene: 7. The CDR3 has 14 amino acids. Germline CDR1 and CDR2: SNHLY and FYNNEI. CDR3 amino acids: CASSAGQEVYGYTF. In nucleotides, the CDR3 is TGTGCCAGCAGTGCTGGACAGGAGGTTTATGGCTACACCTTC.

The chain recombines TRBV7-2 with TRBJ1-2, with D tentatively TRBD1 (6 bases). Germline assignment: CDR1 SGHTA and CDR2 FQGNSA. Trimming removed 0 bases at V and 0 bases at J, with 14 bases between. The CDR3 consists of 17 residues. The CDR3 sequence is CASSLAPGTPPNYGYTF. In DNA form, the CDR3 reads TGTGCCAGCAGCTTAGCCCCCGGGACACCCCCTAACTATGGCTACACCTTC. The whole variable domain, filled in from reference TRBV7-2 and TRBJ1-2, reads GAGVSQSPSNKVTEKGKDVELRCDPISGHTALYWYRQSLGQGLEFLIYFQGNSAPDKSGLPSDRFSAERTGGSVSTLTIQRTQQEDSAVYLCASSLAPGTPPNYGYTFGSGTRLTVV.

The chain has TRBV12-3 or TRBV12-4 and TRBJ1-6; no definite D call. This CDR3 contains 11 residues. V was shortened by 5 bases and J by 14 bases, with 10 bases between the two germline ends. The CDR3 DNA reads TGTGCCAGCAGTGACTTATCGGCCCTCCACTTT. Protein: CASSDLSALHF.

DNA for the CDR3: TGTGCCAGCAGGCTATCAGGGAATGAAAAACTGTTTTTT. Its translation: CASRLSGNEKLFF. V usage is TRBV6-5 and J usage is TRBJ1-4, with D tentatively TRBD1 (5 bases). Between the trimmed V and J ends, which lost 6 bases and 5 bases, there was a span of 10 bases. CDR1 is MNHEY, CDR2 SVGAGI, per germline. The CDR3 contains 13 residues.

The CDR3 DNA sequence: TGTGCCAGCAGACGAGGGACTGAAGCTTTCTTT. It translates to CASRRGTEAFF. The J gene is TRBJ1-1, the V gene TRBV3-1 (or the pseudogene TRBV3-2); D is ambiguous. CDR3 length: 11 amino acids. Germline CDR1 and CDR2: LGHDT and YNNKEL (reference sequence). Trimming removed 6 bases from V and 5 bases from J, with 7 bases in between.

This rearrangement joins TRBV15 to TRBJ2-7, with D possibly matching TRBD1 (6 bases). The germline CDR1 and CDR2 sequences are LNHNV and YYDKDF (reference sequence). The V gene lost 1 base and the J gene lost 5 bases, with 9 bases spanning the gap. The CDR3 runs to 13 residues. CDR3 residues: CATSRGQGNEQYF. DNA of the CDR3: TGTGCCACCAGCAGAGGCCAGGGGAACGAGCAGTACTTC. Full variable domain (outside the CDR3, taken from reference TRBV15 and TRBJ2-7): DAMVIQNPRYQVTQFGKPVTLSCSQTLNHNVMYWYQQKSSQAPKLLFHYYDKDFNNEADTPDNFQSRRPNTSFCFLDIRSPGLGDTAMYLCATSRGQGNEQYFGPGTRLTVT.

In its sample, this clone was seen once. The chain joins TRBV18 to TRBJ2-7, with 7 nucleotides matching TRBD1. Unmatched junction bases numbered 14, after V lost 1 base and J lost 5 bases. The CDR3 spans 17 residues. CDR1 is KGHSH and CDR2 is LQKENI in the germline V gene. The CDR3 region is CASSPQGQESPLHEQYF. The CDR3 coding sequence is TGTGCCAGCTCACCACAAGGACAGGAGTCCCCATTACACGAGCAGTACTTC.